This TCR beta chain was documented in a study of blood T cell repertoires in COVID-19. The wider study: Specimens from acute and convalescent COVID-19 originated in the United States, Italy and Spain.

This clone was recorded a few times. As handled by the study authors: Cell counts per sample came from amplifying reference gene primers. Clones were read by immunoSEQ multiplex PCR, and TCRdb kept only the in-frame ones, dropping some. The V and J calls and clone size were taken over from that table, and D and trimming were inferred from the DNA. The top ten clones hold about 1.8% of a sample with almost 400,000 clones, nearly 90% of them seen once. Categorization into cohorts depended on clinical history that participants reported. Germline V gene data show CDR1 as MGHDK and CDR2 as SYGVNS. The CDR3 length is 14 residues. Trimming took off 5 bases at V and 0 bases at J, with 8 bases between the two ends.

Source material: PBMCs or T cells enriched from blood (not recorded which). The receptor comes from a woman in her 30s who had recovered from COVID-19. This sequence joins TRBV25-1 and TRBJ2-1, with D maybe TRBD2 (5 bases). This chain's CDR3 is CASSSGSSYNEQFF. CDR3 sequence (DNA): TGTGCCAGCAGTAGCGGTAGCTCCTACAATGAGCAGTTCTTC.